This TCR beta chain was retrieved from a study of T cells in Graves' hyperthyroidism and ophthalmopathy. This clonotype was observed many times. There were TCR beta CDR3 regions amplified from RNA transcripts. With the HTBI primer set, the TCR CDR3 went through a first round of RT-PCR. TCRdb re-called the multiplex PCR reads with MiXCR, one entry per CDR3 protein. The table shows about 690,000 distinct CDR3 sequences, with 15% to 20% occurring only once. The CDR3 contains 13 residues. Germline assignment: CDR1 MDHEN and CDR2 SYDVKM. V was pared by 8 bases and J by 4 bases, with 6 bases of the junction left unmatched.

V gene TRBV28 combines with J gene TRBJ2-7, with TRBD1 identical over 9 bases. The clonotype comes from a man in his fifties with Graves' hyperthyroidism. Sample: blood. The CDR3 coding sequence is TGTGCCAGCTCAACAGGGGGCAGGTACGAGCAGTACTTC. It is translated as CASSTGGRYEQYF.